This TCR beta chain derives from a study of OX40 agonist ivuxolimab in advanced cancers. The wider study: The patients got ivuxolimab, which is an agonistic anti-OX40 (CD134) antibody. Of the patients, three showed partial responses, one with hepatocellular carcinoma and two with cutaneous melanoma. Ivuxolimab doses were 0.01, 0.1, 0.3, 1.5, 3 or 10 mg/kg every 2 weeks.

Sequencing used immunoSEQ multiplex PCR; TCRdb keeps in-frame clones, though not all of them. The sample includes about 80,000 clones, 90% of them seen just once. Germline lookup yields CDR1 KGHSH and CDR2 LQKENI. The ends lost 6 bases at V and 5 bases at J; junction bases unmatched: 9. The CDR3 contains 16 residues. The J gene is TRBJ2-7, the V gene TRBV18, with 14 bases aligning to TRBD2. Sequencing used CD4+ or CD8+ T cells sorted from blood, obtained in a trial of the OX40 agonist ivuxolimab. The TCR comes from an adult with an advanced solid tumor such as melanoma, head and neck, liver or kidney cancer. The CDR3 DNA reads as TGTGCCAGCTCGCCGGGCCTGGGACTAGCGGGAGACGAGCAGTACTTC. Amino acids: CASSPGLGLAGDEQYF.